A single T cell receptor (beta chain) is shown here with its context. Its antigen is currently unknown. The data derive from a study of T cell repertoires in cytomegalovirus infection. In the study overall: HLA-C-restricted CMV epitopes, recently identified, and well-studied HLA-B-restricted ones were used by the study. A matching HLA type, together with CMV infection, was signaled by public TCR beta signatures.

From the reads, TCRdb called clonotypes with MiXCR, one entry per CDR3 protein. The sample has approximately 590,000 distinct CDR3 sequences; under 45% are singletons. After removal of 3 bases from V and 4 bases from J, the junction contained 10 bases not matched to a gene. CDR3 length: 16 residues. General study results and limits: Summed frequency of shared TCR beta families picked out CMV carriers who also had the relevant HLA.

The TCR originated in a human donor in good health (CMV status not recorded). Some clones in this sample may be carry-over from other donors' samples. Sequenced material: cultured PBMCs, taken from culture after CMV antigen stimulation. The chain recombines TRBV12-3 or TRBV12-4 with TRBJ1-1; TRBD1 matches 8 bases. Here the CDR3 reads CASSFHQGAGGTEAFF. As DNA, the CDR3 is TGTGCCAGCAGTTTCCACCAGGGGGCTGGTGGCACTGAAGCTTTCTTT.